Listed below are T cell receptor beta chains from one sample, sequenced in a study of T cell responses to AZD1222 COVID-19 vaccine. Produced via immunoSEQ multiplex PCR; TCRdb's table is partial and in-frame only. The sample lists 60,000 to 85,000 clones, around 80% occurring once. Sample: peripheral blood, taken 28 days after the second dose of the MenACWY control vaccine. The receptors shown here come from an adult who received the MenACWY meningococcal vaccine as a control. The conserved cysteine and the conserved F or W are not part of the CDR3 here. The order of the fields is clone size, CDR3 length, V gene, CDR3 protein. The size entry is marked missing in some rows and otherwise reads once, few, many or a size class.

-,12,TRBV11-2,ASSLETGVGEQY
few,12,TRBV7-8,ASSYRTGTSEQF
-,10,TRBV7-8,ASALGDTEAF
few,15,TRBV7-9,ASSPRTGGVDTGELF
-,12,TRBV6-6,ASTRDRGLYGYT
-,12,TRBV2,ASSEVGRVGGYT
-,11,TRBV7-2,ASSLGGGYEQY
-,12,TRBV7-2,ASSLYRNTGELF
-,12,TRBV19,ASTPSGIINEQF
-,12,TRBV27,ASRTTGGTDEQY
-,13,TRBV28,ASSPPGLAGLEQY
-,11,TRBV14,ASSRGYDTEAF
-,13,TRBV5-6,ASSLILEGRTEAF
-,11,TRBV18,ASSRDGNTEAF
once,14,TRBV28,ASNNVQGDLSYEQY
-,13,TRBV7-2,ASSPALAGHNEQF
-,11,TRBV2,ASRWGETYEQY
-,11,TRBV2,ASQQGTNTEAF
-,13,TRBV28,ASSLTGGRRNTIY
few,13,TRBV5-5,ASSIGTGFDQPQH
once,16,TRBV5-8,ASSLDGDRDYFSAEAF
-,13,TRBV21-1,ASSKVINREGEQF
-,11,TRBV28,AIHSAMNTEAF
-,14,TRBV5-4,ASSLGQDGAADTQY
once,11,TRBV2,ASSEGEHTEAF
-,12,TRBV5-6,ASSPFGTGTEAF
-,14,TRBV24-1,ATSDLQGSSTDTQY
-,13,TRBV10-3,AISDGRPGANVLT
-,10,TRBV6-1,ASSDINQPQH
-,13,TRBV5-1,ASSQLTGVGTEAF
-,10,TRBV29-1,SAGHWGTEAF
-,11,TRBV6-1,ASSEQGNSPLH
-,14,TRBV4-1,ASSPVRGRNPYEQY
once,13,TRBV30,AWVEGGGHQETQY
-,10,TRBV6-1,ASGRLTDTQY
-,13,TRBV2,ASMARTGGREKLF
-,10,TRBV12-5,ASGLTSQPQH
-,14,TRBV6-2/TRBV6-3,ASSSGLAVSTDTQY
-,11,TRBV28,ASSPNTNSPLH
-,14,TRBV6-1,ASSGGTSGGTDTQY
-,13,TRBV28,ASAGRMRRRTEAF
-,12,TRBV11-3,ASSLGQGGDEQF
-,10,TRBV28,ASSSAAGRAF
-,15,TRBV18,ASSPPGAQGFTDTQY
-,12,TRBV9,ASSVAPNSAEAF
-,13,TRBV10-1,ASSLTTAPDTEAF
-,14,TRBV7-8,ASSSRRTSLAYEQY
-,10,TRBV30,AWTTGGEKLF
-,13,TRBV30,AWRSGRISGNTIY
once,10,TRBV28,ASTTLNYGYT
-,13,TRBV5-4,ASSLGSGVRNEQF